This T cell receptor (beta chain) was sequenced for a study of blood T cell repertoires in COVID-19. Only in-frame clones appear in the TCRdb table, and some are missing; sequencing was by immunoSEQ multiplex PCR. The top ten hold 3.5% to 4% of the sample, which has almost 350,000 clones, more than 70% seen once. Trimming pared 5 bases from V and 7 bases from J, leaving 13 bases between. Germline CDR1 SGHRS, CDR2 YFSETQ. The length of the CDR3 is 14 residues. The chain joins TRBV5-1 to TRBJ1-6; a possible D gene is TRBD1 (5 bases). The clonotype was recovered from a woman aged 60-75 years with COVID-19, enrolled during active disease. What was sequenced was peripheral blood. CDR3 DNA sequence: TGCGCCAGCAGGACGGACACTTGGAATTCACCCCTCCACTTT. Translated, it gives CASRTDTWNSPLHF.